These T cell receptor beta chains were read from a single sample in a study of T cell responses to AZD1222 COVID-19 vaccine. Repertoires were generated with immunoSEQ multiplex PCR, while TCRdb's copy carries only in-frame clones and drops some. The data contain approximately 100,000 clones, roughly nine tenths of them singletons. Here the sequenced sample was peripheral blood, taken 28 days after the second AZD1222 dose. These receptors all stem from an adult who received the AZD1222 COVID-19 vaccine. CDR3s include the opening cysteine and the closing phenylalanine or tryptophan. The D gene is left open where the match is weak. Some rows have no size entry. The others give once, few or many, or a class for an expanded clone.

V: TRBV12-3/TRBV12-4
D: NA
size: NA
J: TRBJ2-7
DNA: TGTGCCAGCAGTTTAGACCACGAGCAGTACTTC
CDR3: CASSLDHEQYF

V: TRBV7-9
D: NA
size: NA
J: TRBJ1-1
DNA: TGTGCCAGCAGCGCCACCGAGGGGCGGAACACTGAAGCTTTCTTT
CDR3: CASSATEGRNTEAFF

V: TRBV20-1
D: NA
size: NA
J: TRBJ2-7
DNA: TGCAGTGCTAGAGATGAACTATCCATCCCCTTC
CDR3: CSARDELSIPF

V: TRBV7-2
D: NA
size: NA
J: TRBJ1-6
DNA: TGTGCCAGCAGCTTGTTTAGGACCGGGAGCTCCTATAATTCACCCCTCCACTTT
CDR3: CASSLFRTGSSYNSPLHF

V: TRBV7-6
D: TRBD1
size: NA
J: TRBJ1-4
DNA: TGTGCCAGCAGTCTCGGACAGGTCCTTAATGAAAAACTGTTTTTT
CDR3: CASSLGQVLNEKLFF

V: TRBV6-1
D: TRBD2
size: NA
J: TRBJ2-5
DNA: TGTGCCAGCAGTGAAACGAGCGGGGGGGCTTCGAAGACCCAGTACTTC
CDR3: CASSETSGGASKTQYF

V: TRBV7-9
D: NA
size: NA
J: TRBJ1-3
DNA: TGTGCCAGCAGTGGTACCGGAGGAAACACCATATATTTT
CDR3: CASSGTGGNTIYF

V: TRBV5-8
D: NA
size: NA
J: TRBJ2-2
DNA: TGTGCCAGCAGCCCAACTCGGCGGGTCGGGGAGCTGTTTTTT
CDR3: CASSPTRRVGELFF

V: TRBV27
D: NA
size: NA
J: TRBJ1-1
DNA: TGTGCCAGCAGCCTTTTATCAACGGGGGCTAAGGCTTTCTTT
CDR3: CASSLLSTGAKAFF

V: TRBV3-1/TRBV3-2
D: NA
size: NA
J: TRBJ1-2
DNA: TGTGCCAGCAGCCAAGACGGCTGGCAGTCTAACTATGGCTACACCTTC
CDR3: CASSQDGWQSNYGYTF

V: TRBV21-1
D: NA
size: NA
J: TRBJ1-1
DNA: TGTGCCAGACCCCGGGACAGGGGGCGAAGAGACACTGAAGCTTTCTTT
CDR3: CARPRDRGRRDTEAFF

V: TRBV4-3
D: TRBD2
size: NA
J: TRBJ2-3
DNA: TGCGCCAGCAGCCTACGACTAGCGGGGTCCCCAGATACGCAGTATTTT
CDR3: CASSLRLAGSPDTQYF

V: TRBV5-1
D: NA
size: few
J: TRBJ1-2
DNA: TGCGCCAGCAGCTCACAGGGTCAGGATGGCTACACCTTC
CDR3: CASSSQGQDGYTF

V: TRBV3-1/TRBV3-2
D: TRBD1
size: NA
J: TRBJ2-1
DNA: TGTGCCAGCAGCCAAGATCTAGGGACAGGGTCCAATGAGCAGTTCTTC
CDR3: CASSQDLGTGSNEQFF

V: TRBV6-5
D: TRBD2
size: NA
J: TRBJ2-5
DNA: TGTGCCAGCAGTTCCACACTAGCGGGGGGGCGTGAGACCCAGTACTTC
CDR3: CASSSTLAGGRETQYF

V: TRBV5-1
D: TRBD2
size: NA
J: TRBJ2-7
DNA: TGCGCCAGCAGCTTTGCGGGGGATCTCTACGAGCAGTACTTC
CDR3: CASSFAGDLYEQYF

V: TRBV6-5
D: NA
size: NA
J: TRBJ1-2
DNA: TGTGCCAGCTCAGTGGGAGTTAACTATGGCTACACCTTC
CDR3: CASSVGVNYGYTF

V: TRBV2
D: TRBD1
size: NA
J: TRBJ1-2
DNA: TGTGCCAGCAGCCGACAGGGGGCAAATGGCTACACCTTC
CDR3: CASSRQGANGYTF

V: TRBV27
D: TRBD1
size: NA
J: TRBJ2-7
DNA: TGTGCCAGCCGCCTGGGACAGGGGGCTCCCGAGCAGTACTTC
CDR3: CASRLGQGAPEQYF

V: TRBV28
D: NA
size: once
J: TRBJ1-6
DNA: TGTGCCAGCAGTTTTCTTCTGACAAATAATTCACCCCTCCACTTT
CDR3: CASSFLLTNNSPLHF

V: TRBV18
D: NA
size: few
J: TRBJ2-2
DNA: TGTGCCAGCTCCCTCAACACCGGGGAGCTGTTTTTT
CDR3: CASSLNTGELFF

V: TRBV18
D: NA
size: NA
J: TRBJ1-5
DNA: TGTGCCAGCTCACTAGGGCAGGGTATGGGCAGCAATCAGCCCCAGCATTTT
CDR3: CASSLGQGMGSNQPQHF

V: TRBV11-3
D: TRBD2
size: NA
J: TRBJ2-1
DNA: TGTGCCAGCAGCCCTACTAGCGGCACAACCTACAATGAGCAGTTCTTC
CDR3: CASSPTSGTTYNEQFF

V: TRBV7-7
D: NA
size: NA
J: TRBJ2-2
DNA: TGTGCTAGCAGCTTAGAATCCGGGGAGCTGTTTTTT
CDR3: CASSLESGELFF

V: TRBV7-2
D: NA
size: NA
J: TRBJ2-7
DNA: TGTGCCAGCAGCTTAGAGTCTCGTCCCTACGAGCAGTACTTC
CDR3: CASSLESRPYEQYF

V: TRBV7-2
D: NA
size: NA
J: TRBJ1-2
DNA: TGTGCCAGCAGCCTAACAGATATCTATGGCTACACCTTC
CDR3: CASSLTDIYGYTF

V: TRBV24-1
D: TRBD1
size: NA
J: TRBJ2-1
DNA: TGTGCCACCAGTGAACGACAGGGTTTATACAATGAGCAGTTCTTC
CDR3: CATSERQGLYNEQFF

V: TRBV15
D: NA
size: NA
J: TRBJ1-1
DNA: TGTGCCACCAGCAGAGAGATCCAGGGGACTGAAGCTTTCTTT
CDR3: CATSREIQGTEAFF

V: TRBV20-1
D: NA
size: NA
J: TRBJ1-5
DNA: TGCAGTGAGGCCCCGAATCAGCCCCAGCATTTT
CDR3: CSEAPNQPQHF

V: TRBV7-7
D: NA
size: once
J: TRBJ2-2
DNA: TGTGCTAGCAGTTTCCAAATTGCGGGGGGGGAGCTGTTTTTT
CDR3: CASSFQIAGGELFF

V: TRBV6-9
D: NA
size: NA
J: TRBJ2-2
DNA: TGTGCCAGCAACCCCACCGGGGAGCTGTTTTTT
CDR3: CASNPTGELFF

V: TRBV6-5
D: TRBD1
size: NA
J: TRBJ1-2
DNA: TGTGCCAGCAGTTACTGGGACAGCTATGGCTACACCTTC
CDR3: CASSYWDSYGYTF

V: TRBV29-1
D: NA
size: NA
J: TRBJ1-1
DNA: TGCAGCGTTGAGATCGGTGCCAGGGGCTACACTGAAGCTTTCTTT
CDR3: CSVEIGARGYTEAFF

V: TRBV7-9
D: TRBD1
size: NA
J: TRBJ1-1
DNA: TGTGCCAGCAGCATCACAGGGGGGAAGAACACTGAAGCTTTCTTT
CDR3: CASSITGGKNTEAFF

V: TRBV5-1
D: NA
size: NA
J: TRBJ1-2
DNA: TGCGCCAGCAGCTTAGGAGATTTTAACTATGGCTACACCTTC
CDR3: CASSLGDFNYGYTF

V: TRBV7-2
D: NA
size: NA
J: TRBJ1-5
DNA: TGTGCCAGCAGCTTAGGGTCTCCATTCAATCAGCCCCAGCATTTT
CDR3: CASSLGSPFNQPQHF

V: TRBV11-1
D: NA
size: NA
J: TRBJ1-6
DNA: TGTGCCAGCAGCTTAAGATTAAGCCAAAATTCACCCCTCCACTTT
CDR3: CASSLRLSQNSPLHF

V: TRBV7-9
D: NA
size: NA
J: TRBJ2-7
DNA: TGTGCCAGCAGCCCCGTCGGCCCCTCGTACGAGCAGTACTTC
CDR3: CASSPVGPSYEQYF

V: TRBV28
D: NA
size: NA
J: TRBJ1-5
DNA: TGTGCCAGCAGTTTAGAGGAAAGCAATCAGCCCCAGCATTTT
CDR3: CASSLEESNQPQHF

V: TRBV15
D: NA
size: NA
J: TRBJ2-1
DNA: TGTGCCACCAGCAGAGACCGGGGTTCAAGCAATGAGCAGTTCTTC
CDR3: CATSRDRGSSNEQFF

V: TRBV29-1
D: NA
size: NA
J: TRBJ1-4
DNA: TGCAGCGTCACATGGGCGGACAAACTGTTTTTT
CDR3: CSVTWADKLFF

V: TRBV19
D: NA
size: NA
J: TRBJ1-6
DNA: TGTGCCAGTAGGGGGGTAAGAGGTTCACCCCTCCACTTT
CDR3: CASRGVRGSPLHF